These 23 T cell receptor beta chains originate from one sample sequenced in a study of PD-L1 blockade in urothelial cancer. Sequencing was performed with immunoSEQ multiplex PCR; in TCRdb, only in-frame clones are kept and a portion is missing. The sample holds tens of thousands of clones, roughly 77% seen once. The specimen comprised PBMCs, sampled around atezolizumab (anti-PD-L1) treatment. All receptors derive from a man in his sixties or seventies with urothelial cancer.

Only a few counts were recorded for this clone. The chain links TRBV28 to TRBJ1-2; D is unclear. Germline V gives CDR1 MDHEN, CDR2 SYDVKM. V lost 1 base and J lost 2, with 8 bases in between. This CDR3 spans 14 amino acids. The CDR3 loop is CASSLSGGNYGYTF. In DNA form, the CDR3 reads TGTGCCAGCAGTTTATCCGGCGGGAACTATGGCTACACCTTC.

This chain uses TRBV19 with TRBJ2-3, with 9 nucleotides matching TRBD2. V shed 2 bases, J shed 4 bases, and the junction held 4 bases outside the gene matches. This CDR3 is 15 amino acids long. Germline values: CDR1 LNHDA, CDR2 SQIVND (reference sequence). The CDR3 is CASSIKAGGADTQYF. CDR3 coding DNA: TGTGCCAGTAGTATAAAAGCGGGGGGAGCAGATACGCAGTATTTT.

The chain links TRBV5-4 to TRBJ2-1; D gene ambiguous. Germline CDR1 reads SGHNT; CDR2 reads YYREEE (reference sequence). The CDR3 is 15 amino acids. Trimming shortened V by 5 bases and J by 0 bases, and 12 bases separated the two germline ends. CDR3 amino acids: CASSLNANSYNEQFF. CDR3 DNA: TGTGCCAGCAGTCTGAACGCTAACTCCTACAATGAGCAGTTCTTC.

CDR3 in DNA: TGTGCCAGCAGTGTCCAGGGGGCGCGGACTGAAGCTTTCTTT. It yields the protein CASSVQGARTEAFF. J is TRBJ1-1 and V is TRBV2, with 8 bases that match TRBD1. With 4 bases clipped from V and 5 bases from J, the junction kept 6 bases outside the gene matches. The CDR3 loop spans 14 amino acids. Per germline, CDR1 SNHLY and CDR2 FYNNEI.

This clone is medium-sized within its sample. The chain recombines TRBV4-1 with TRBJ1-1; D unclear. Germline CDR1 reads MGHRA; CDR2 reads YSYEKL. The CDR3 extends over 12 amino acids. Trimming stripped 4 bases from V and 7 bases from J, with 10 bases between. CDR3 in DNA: TGCGCCAGCAGCCGTCCGGGGAGTGAAGCTTTCTTT. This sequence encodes CASSRPGSEAFF.

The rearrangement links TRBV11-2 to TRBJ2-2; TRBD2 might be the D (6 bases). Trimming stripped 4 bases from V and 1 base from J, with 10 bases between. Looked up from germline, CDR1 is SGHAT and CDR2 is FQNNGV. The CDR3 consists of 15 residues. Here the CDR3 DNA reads TGTGCCAGCAGCTCGGGACTGCTGAACACCGGGGAGCTGTTTTTT. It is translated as CASSSGLLNTGELFF.

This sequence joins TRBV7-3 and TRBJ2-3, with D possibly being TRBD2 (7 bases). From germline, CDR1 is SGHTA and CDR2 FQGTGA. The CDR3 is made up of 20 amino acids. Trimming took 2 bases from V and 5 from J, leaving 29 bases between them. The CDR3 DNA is TGTGCCAGCAGCTTATATATCGGATCACAGGGAGGGCCTTGGGTAGATACGCAGTATTTT. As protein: CASSLYIGSQGGPWVDTQYF.

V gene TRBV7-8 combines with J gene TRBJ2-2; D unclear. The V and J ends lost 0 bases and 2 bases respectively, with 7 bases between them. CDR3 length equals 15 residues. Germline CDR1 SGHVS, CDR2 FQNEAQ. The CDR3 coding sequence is TGTGCCAGCAGCTTAGCGCGGCTCAACACCGGGGAGCTGTTTTTT. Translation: CASSLARLNTGELFF.

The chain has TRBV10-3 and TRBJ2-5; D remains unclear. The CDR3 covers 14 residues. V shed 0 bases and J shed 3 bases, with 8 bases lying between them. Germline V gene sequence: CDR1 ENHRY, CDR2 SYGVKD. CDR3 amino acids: CAISESRQKETQYF. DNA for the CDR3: TGTGCCATCAGTGAGTCGAGGCAGAAAGAGACCCAGTACTTC.

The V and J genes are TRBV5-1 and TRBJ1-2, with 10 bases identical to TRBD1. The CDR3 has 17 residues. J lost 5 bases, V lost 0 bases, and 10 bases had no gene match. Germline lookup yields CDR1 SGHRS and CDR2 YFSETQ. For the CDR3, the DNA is TGCGCCAGCAGCTTGGTCGCTGAAGGACAGGGGGGTTATGGCTACACCTTC. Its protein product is CASSLVAEGQGGYGYTF.

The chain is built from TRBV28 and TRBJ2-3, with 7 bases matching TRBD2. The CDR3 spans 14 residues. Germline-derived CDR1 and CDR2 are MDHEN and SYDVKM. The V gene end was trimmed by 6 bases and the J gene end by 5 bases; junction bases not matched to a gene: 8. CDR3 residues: CASSGGGSIDTQYF. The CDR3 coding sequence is TGTGCCAGCAGCGGCGGCGGGAGTATAGATACGCAGTATTTT. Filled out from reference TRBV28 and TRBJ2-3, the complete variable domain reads DVKVTQSSRYLVKRTGEKVFLECVQDMDHENMFWYRQDPGLGLRLIYFSYDVKMKEKGDIPEGYSVSREKKERFSLILESASTNQTSMYLCASSGGGSIDTQYFGPGTRLTVL.

The CDR3 coding sequence is TGTGCCATCAGTGTGGGGGACAGGGGGCTTGGCTACACCTTC. This codes for CAISVGDRGLGYTF. The rearrangement uses TRBV10-3 and TRBJ1-2, with TRBD1 matching 12 bases. Per the germline V gene, CDR1 is ENHRY and CDR2 is SYGVKD. This CDR3 comprises 14 residues. The ends lost 4 bases at V and 7 bases at J; junction bases unmatched: 4.

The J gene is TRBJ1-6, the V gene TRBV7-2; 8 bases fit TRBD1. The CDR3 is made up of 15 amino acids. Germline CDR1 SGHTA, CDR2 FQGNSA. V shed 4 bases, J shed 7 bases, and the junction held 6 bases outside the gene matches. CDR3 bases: TGTGCCAGCAGCTCGTGGACAGGGTCGAATTCACCCCTCCACTTT. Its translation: CASSSWTGSNSPLHF. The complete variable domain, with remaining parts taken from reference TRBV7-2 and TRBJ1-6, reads GAGVSQSPSNKVTEKGKDVELRCDPISGHTALYWYRQSLGQGLEFLIYFQGNSAPDKSGLPSDRFSAERTGGSVSTLTIQRTQQEDSAVYLCASSSWTGSNSPLHFGNGTRLTVT.

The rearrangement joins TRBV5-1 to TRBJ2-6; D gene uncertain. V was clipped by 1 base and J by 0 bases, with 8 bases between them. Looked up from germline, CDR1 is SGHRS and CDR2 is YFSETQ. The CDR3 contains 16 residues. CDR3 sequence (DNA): TGCGCCAGCAGCTTGCTGACTGTCTCTGGGGCCAACGTCCTGACTTTC. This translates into CASSLLTVSGANVLTF. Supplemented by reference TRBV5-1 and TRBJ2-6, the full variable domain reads KAGVTQTPRYLIKTRGQQVTLSCSPISGHRSVSWYQQTPGQGLQFLFEYFSETQRNKGNFPGRFSGRQFSNSRSEMNVSTLELGDSALYLCASSLLTVSGANVLTFGAGSRLTVL.

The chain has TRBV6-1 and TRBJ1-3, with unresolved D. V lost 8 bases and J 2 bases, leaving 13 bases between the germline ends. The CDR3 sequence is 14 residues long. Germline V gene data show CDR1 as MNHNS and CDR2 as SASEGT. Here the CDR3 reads CASAISPTGNTIYF. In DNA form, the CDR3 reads TGTGCCAGCGCGATTTCACCCACTGGAAACACCATATATTTT.

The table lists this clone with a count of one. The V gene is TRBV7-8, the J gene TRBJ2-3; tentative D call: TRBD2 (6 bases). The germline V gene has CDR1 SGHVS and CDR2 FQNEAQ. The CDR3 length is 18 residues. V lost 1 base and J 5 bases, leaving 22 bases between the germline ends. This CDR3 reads CASSLVLSGGAWGDTQYF. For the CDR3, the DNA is TGTGCCAGCAGCTTAGTCTTGTCAGGCGGGGCCTGGGGAGATACGCAGTATTTT.

The CDR3 loop is CASSLAFGQGGEKLFF. The CDR3 coding sequence is TGCGCCAGCAGCTTGGCGTTTGGGCAGGGTGGTGAAAAACTGTTTTTT. The chain joins TRBV5-1 to TRBJ1-4, with D perhaps TRBD1 (5 bases). V shed 0 bases and J shed 7 bases, with 16 bases lying between them. The CDR3 totals 16 residues. The germline V gene encodes CDR1 SGHRS and CDR2 YFSETQ.

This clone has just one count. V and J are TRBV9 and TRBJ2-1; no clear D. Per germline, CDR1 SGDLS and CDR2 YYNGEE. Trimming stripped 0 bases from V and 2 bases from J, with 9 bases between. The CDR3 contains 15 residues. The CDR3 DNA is TGTGCCAGCAGCGTAGGTAGTATTACCTACAATGAGCAGTTCTTC. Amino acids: CASSVGSITYNEQFF.

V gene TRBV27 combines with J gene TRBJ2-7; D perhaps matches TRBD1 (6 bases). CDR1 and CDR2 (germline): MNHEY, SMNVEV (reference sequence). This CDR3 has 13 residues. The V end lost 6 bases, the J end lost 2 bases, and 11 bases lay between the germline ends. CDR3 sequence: CASSQPGAYEQYF. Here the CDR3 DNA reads TGTGCCAGCAGCCAGCCAGGGGCCTACGAGCAGTACTTC.

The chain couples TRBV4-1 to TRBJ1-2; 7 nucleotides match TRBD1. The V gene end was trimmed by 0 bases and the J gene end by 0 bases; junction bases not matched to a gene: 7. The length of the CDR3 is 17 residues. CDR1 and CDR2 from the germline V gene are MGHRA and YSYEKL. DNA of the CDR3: TGCGCCAGCAGCCAAGATCGAACAGGGGAGTCTAACTATGGCTACACCTTC. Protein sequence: CASSQDRTGESNYGYTF.

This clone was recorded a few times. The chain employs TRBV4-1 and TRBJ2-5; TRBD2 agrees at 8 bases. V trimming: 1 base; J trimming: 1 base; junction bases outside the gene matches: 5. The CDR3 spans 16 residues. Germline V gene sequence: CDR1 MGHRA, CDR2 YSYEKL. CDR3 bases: TGCGCCAGCAGCCAAGTGGGGACTAGGGGCCAAGAGACCCAGTACTTC. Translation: CASSQVGTRGQETQYF.

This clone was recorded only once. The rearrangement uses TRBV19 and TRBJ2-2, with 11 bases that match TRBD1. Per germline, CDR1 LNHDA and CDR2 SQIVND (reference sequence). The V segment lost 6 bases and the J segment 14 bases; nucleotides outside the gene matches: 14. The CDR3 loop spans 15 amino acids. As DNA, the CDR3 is TGTGCCAGTAGACCGGGACAGGGGGTCTTCGAGGGACTGTTTTTT. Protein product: CASRPGQGVFEGLFF.

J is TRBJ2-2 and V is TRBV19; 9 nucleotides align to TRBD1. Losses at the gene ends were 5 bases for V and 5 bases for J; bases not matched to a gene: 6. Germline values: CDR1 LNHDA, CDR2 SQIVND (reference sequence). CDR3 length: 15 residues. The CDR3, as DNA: TGTGCCAGTAGTCCGACCGGGACAGGGACCGGGGAGCTGTTTTTT. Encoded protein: CASSPTGTGTGELFF.